This note documents a single T cell receptor (beta chain) sequence. Its specificity is unknown. Clones were sequenced by immunoSEQ multiplex PCR, and TCRdb holds only the in-frame ones, with some missing. The sample contains around 94,000 clones, around 82% of which appear only once. CDR1 and CDR2 (germline): SGHTA, FQGNSA. The V and J ends lost 0 bases and 8 bases respectively, with 13 bases between them. CDR3 length: 14 amino acids. The record originates from a study of Ad26.COV2.S vaccination and SARS-CoV-2 variants. The study's findings and limits: Placebo recipients and vaccine recipients were similar in non-spike TCR breadth. Considerable breadth of spike-specific CD8+ and CD4+ T cell responses has reportedly been documented following vaccination.

The rearrangement links TRBV7-2 to TRBJ1-2; D is unclear. This sample comprised peripheral blood, obtained after recovery from COVID-19. This clonotype originated in a human donor who had recovered from COVID-19. In DNA form, the CDR3 reads TGTGCCAGCAGCTTAGCCCCCTCCGGGCGCGGCTACACCTTC. Translation: CASSLAPSGRGYTF.